The rows below give T cell receptor beta chains drawn from one sample of a study of blood T cell repertoires in COVID-19. Using immunoSEQ multiplex PCR, the repertoire was profiled, and TCRdb retains in-frame clones only, with some absent. The data show fewer than 150,000 clones, roughly 87% seen once. Sequenced sample: PBMCs or T cells enriched from blood (not recorded which). The receptors derive from a man aged 25-40 years who had recovered from COVID-19. The CDR3 runs from the conserved cysteine through the conserved F or W. Each record gives: CDR3 protein, CDR3 DNA, clone size, D gene, V gene, J gene. The D gene is left open where the match is weak. The size entry is marked missing in some rows and otherwise reads once, few, many or a size class.

CDR3aa: CASSLDDPGQNDPRLYEQYF
CDR3nt: TGTGCCAGCAGCTTGGATGACCCGGGACAGAACGACCCTAGGTTATACGAGCAGTACTTC
abundance: few
d_gene: TRBD1
v_gene: TRBV5-5
j_gene: TRBJ2-7

CDR3aa: CASSEVGGTQPQHF
CDR3nt: TGTGCCAGCAGTGAAGTGGGGGGGACTCAGCCCCAGCATTTT
abundance: -
d_gene: -
v_gene: TRBV6-1
j_gene: TRBJ1-5

CDR3aa: CASSKQGDTDTQYF
CDR3nt: TGTGCCAGCAGTAAACAGGGGGACACAGATACGCAGTATTTT
abundance: once
d_gene: TRBD1
v_gene: TRBV6-6
j_gene: TRBJ2-3

CDR3aa: CASSERTGGNTEAFF
CDR3nt: TGTGCCAGCAGTGAAAGGACAGGGGGAAACACTGAAGCTTTCTTT
abundance: -
d_gene: TRBD1
v_gene: TRBV2
j_gene: TRBJ1-1

CDR3aa: CASSPSGQETQYF
CDR3nt: TGTGCCAGCAGTCCTAGCGGCCAAGAGACCCAGTACTTC
abundance: once
d_gene: TRBD2
v_gene: TRBV12-3/TRBV12-4
j_gene: TRBJ2-5

CDR3aa: CASSEKQGGTEAFF
CDR3nt: TGTGCCAGCAGCGAAAAACAGGGGGGCACTGAAGCTTTCTTT
abundance: -
d_gene: TRBD1
v_gene: TRBV7-9
j_gene: TRBJ1-1

CDR3aa: CASRAGSGTGAFGYTF
CDR3nt: TGTGCCAGCAGGGCAGGATCCGGGACAGGGGCGTTTGGCTACACCTTC
abundance: -
d_gene: TRBD1
v_gene: TRBV27
j_gene: TRBJ1-2

CDR3aa: CASTNPGRADTQYF
CDR3nt: TGTGCCAGCACTAATCCTGGGCGGGCAGATACGCAGTATTTT
abundance: -
d_gene: -
v_gene: TRBV6-5
j_gene: TRBJ2-3

CDR3aa: CASSLGPTSGRGGEQFF
CDR3nt: TGTGCCAGCAGCTTGGGGCCGACTAGCGGGAGAGGCGGTGAGCAGTTCTTC
abundance: -
d_gene: TRBD2
v_gene: TRBV5-4
j_gene: TRBJ2-1

CDR3aa: CASSLQGVGNTEAFF
CDR3nt: TGCGCCAGCAGCTTGCAGGGGGTCGGAAACACTGAAGCTTTCTTT
abundance: -
d_gene: TRBD1
v_gene: TRBV5-1
j_gene: TRBJ1-1

CDR3aa: CSVTNPGRGDYGYTF
CDR3nt: TGCAGCGTTACAAACCCTGGCAGGGGGGACTATGGCTACACCTTC
abundance: -
d_gene: TRBD1
v_gene: TRBV29-1
j_gene: TRBJ1-2

CDR3aa: CASSLIGGGRDTQYF
CDR3nt: TGTGCCAGCAGCTTGATTGGGGGAGGAAGAGATACGCAGTATTTT
abundance: -
d_gene: -
v_gene: TRBV5-4
j_gene: TRBJ2-3

CDR3aa: CASSKTGGGQPQHF
CDR3nt: TGTGCCAGTAGTAAGACAGGGGGCGGTCAGCCCCAGCATTTT
abundance: -
d_gene: TRBD1
v_gene: TRBV19
j_gene: TRBJ1-5

CDR3aa: CSVERRINYGYTF
CDR3nt: TGCAGCGTTGAAAGGAGAATTAACTATGGCTACACCTTC
abundance: -
d_gene: -
v_gene: TRBV29-1
j_gene: TRBJ1-2

CDR3aa: CASSQVGLPGPETQYF
CDR3nt: TGTGCCAGCAGCCAAGTGGGACTCCCTGGCCCAGAGACCCAGTACTTC
abundance: -
d_gene: -
v_gene: TRBV3-1/TRBV3-2
j_gene: TRBJ2-5

CDR3aa: CASSQGTGLAKLFF
CDR3nt: TGCGCCAGCAGCCAAGGGACAGGGCTAGCAAAACTGTTTTTT
abundance: -
d_gene: TRBD1
v_gene: TRBV4-1
j_gene: TRBJ1-4

CDR3aa: CSTDRWDTGQETQYF
CDR3nt: TGCAGCACCGACCGCTGGGACACCGGCCAAGAGACCCAGTACTTC
abundance: -
d_gene: -
v_gene: TRBV29-1
j_gene: TRBJ2-5

CDR3aa: CASFPGWQKYEQYF
CDR3nt: TGTGCCAGCTTTCCCGGGTGGCAGAAGTACGAGCAGTACTTC
abundance: once
d_gene: -
v_gene: TRBV2
j_gene: TRBJ2-7

CDR3aa: CASSPREKGTDTQYF
CDR3nt: TGTGCCAGTAGTCCGCGGGAAAAAGGTACAGATACGCAGTATTTT
abundance: -
d_gene: -
v_gene: TRBV19
j_gene: TRBJ2-3

CDR3aa: CASSKNTGELFF
CDR3nt: TGTGCCAGCAGCAAAAACACCGGGGAGCTGTTTTTT
abundance: -
d_gene: -
v_gene: TRBV6-6
j_gene: TRBJ2-2

CDR3aa: CASSPTESDEKLFF
CDR3nt: TGTGCCAGCAGCCCGACAGAGTCCGATGAAAAACTGTTTTTT
abundance: -
d_gene: -
v_gene: TRBV7-9
j_gene: TRBJ1-4

CDR3aa: CATSDSRFGEQFF
CDR3nt: TGTGCCACCAGTGATTCCCGATTCGGTGAGCAGTTCTTC
abundance: once
d_gene: -
v_gene: TRBV24-1
j_gene: TRBJ2-1

CDR3aa: CASSSPGHRTQYF
CDR3nt: TGTGCCAGTAGTAGCCCGGGACATCGTACGCAGTATTTT
abundance: -
d_gene: -
v_gene: TRBV19
j_gene: TRBJ2-3

CDR3aa: CASSVAAGGSYNEQFF
CDR3nt: TGTGCCAGCAGCGTAGCTGCAGGGGGCTCCTACAATGAGCAGTTCTTC
abundance: -
d_gene: TRBD1
v_gene: TRBV9
j_gene: TRBJ2-1

CDR3aa: CASSHFSYSGLSGANVLTF
CDR3nt: TGTGCCAGCAGCCACTTTTCTTACAGCGGACTCTCTGGGGCCAACGTCCTGACTTTC
abundance: -
d_gene: -
v_gene: TRBV14
j_gene: TRBJ2-6

CDR3aa: CASSRQGLGNEKLFF
CDR3nt: TGTGCCAGTAGCAGACAGGGTTTGGGGAATGAAAAACTGTTTTTT
abundance: -
d_gene: TRBD1
v_gene: TRBV19
j_gene: TRBJ1-4

CDR3aa: CASSGAEETQYF
CDR3nt: TGTGCCAGTAGTGGTGCAGAAGAGACCCAGTACTTC
abundance: -
d_gene: -
v_gene: TRBV19
j_gene: TRBJ2-5

CDR3aa: CASRTADRYNSPLHF
CDR3nt: TGCGCCAGCAGGACAGCCGACCGCTATAATTCACCCCTCCACTTT
abundance: -
d_gene: -
v_gene: TRBV5-1
j_gene: TRBJ1-6

CDR3aa: CAISESSGAGVDTQYF
CDR3nt: TGTGCCATCAGTGAGTCCTCAGGGGCGGGCGTCGATACGCAGTATTTT
abundance: -
d_gene: -
v_gene: TRBV10-3
j_gene: TRBJ2-3

CDR3aa: CASTVSSTNEKLFF
CDR3nt: TGTGCCAGCACCGTGAGTTCCACTAATGAAAAACTGTTTTTT
abundance: -
d_gene: -
v_gene: TRBV6-5
j_gene: TRBJ1-4

CDR3aa: CASSPAGDLYGYTF
CDR3nt: TGTGCCAGCTCACCGGCAGGGGACCTCTATGGCTACACCTTC
abundance: -
d_gene: -
v_gene: TRBV18
j_gene: TRBJ1-2

CDR3aa: CASSQAGGQKQFF
CDR3nt: TGTGCCAGCAGCCAAGCTGGCGGACAGAAGCAGTTCTTC
abundance: -
d_gene: -
v_gene: TRBV3-1/TRBV3-2
j_gene: TRBJ2-1

CDR3aa: CASSSRSGNDEQFF
CDR3nt: TGTGCCAGCAGTTCCCGAAGCGGGAATGATGAGCAGTTCTTC
abundance: medium-sized
d_gene: TRBD2
v_gene: TRBV27
j_gene: TRBJ2-1

CDR3aa: CASSRLQGGTEAFF
CDR3nt: TGTGCCAGCAGTCGTTTACAGGGGGGTACTGAAGCTTTCTTT
abundance: -
d_gene: TRBD1
v_gene: TRBV2
j_gene: TRBJ1-1

CDR3aa: CASSLDRGSMETQYF
CDR3nt: TGTGCCAGCAGCCTGGACAGGGGTTCGATGGAGACCCAGTACTTC
abundance: -
d_gene: TRBD1
v_gene: TRBV7-2
j_gene: TRBJ2-5

CDR3aa: CASSIVAGVRYNEQFF
CDR3nt: TGTGCCAGTAGTATAGTTGCGGGGGTGCGTTACAATGAGCAGTTCTTC
abundance: -
d_gene: TRBD2
v_gene: TRBV19
j_gene: TRBJ2-1

CDR3aa: CASSVGSGRGLAGVEQYF
CDR3nt: TGTGCCAGCAGCGTAGGGTCCGGTAGGGGACTAGCGGGAGTCGAGCAGTACTTC
abundance: -
d_gene: TRBD2
v_gene: TRBV9
j_gene: TRBJ2-7

CDR3aa: CASSQGSQGANYGYTF
CDR3nt: TGTGCCAGCAGCCAAGGTTCACAGGGGGCGAACTATGGCTACACCTTC
abundance: once
d_gene: TRBD1
v_gene: TRBV3-1/TRBV3-2
j_gene: TRBJ1-2

CDR3aa: CASSLSRGFYNEQFF
CDR3nt: TGCGCCAGCAGCTTAAGCAGGGGGTTTTACAATGAGCAGTTCTTC
abundance: -
d_gene: TRBD1
v_gene: TRBV5-1
j_gene: TRBJ2-1

CDR3aa: CASSQDGADGANVLTF
CDR3nt: TGTGCCAGCAGCCAAGATGGGGCCGACGGGGCCAACGTCCTGACTTTC
abundance: -
d_gene: -
v_gene: TRBV3-1/TRBV3-2
j_gene: TRBJ2-6

CDR3aa: CAWSLPDSVGANYGYTF
CDR3nt: TGTGCCTGGAGTCTCCCAGACAGCGTTGGGGCTAACTATGGCTACACCTTC
abundance: -
d_gene: -
v_gene: TRBV30
j_gene: TRBJ1-2

CDR3aa: CATSVLAGTYNEQFF
CDR3nt: TGTGCCACCAGCGTACTAGCGGGGACATACAATGAGCAGTTCTTC
abundance: -
d_gene: TRBD2
v_gene: TRBV15
j_gene: TRBJ2-1

CDR3aa: CASSPYSTGDGNTIYF
CDR3nt: TGTGCCAGCAGCCCCTACTCGACAGGGGACGGAAACACCATATATTTT
abundance: few
d_gene: TRBD1
v_gene: TRBV3-1/TRBV3-2
j_gene: TRBJ1-3

CDR3aa: CASSRAGTENGYTF
CDR3nt: TGTGCCAGCTCACGAGCCGGGACAGAGAATGGCTACACCTTC
abundance: -
d_gene: TRBD1
v_gene: TRBV18
j_gene: TRBJ1-2

CDR3aa: CASSSRTGSTIYF
CDR3nt: TGTGCCAGCAGTTCCCGGACGGGGAGCACCATATATTTT
abundance: -
d_gene: -
v_gene: TRBV12-3/TRBV12-4
j_gene: TRBJ1-3

CDR3aa: CASSMVGVLGQPQHF
CDR3nt: TGTGCCAGTAGTATGGTGGGAGTCCTCGGGCAGCCCCAGCATTTT
abundance: -
d_gene: -
v_gene: TRBV19
j_gene: TRBJ1-5

CDR3aa: CASSWGLAGAGEQYF
CDR3nt: TGTGCCAGCAGCTGGGGACTAGCGGGAGCAGGCGAGCAGTACTTC
abundance: once
d_gene: TRBD2
v_gene: TRBV11-2
j_gene: TRBJ2-7

CDR3aa: CASSLGQGNSPLHF
CDR3nt: TGTGCCAGCAGCCTTGGACAGGGGAATTCACCCCTCCACTTT
abundance: once
d_gene: TRBD1
v_gene: TRBV5-4
j_gene: TRBJ1-6

CDR3aa: CASSPVFATNEKLFF
CDR3nt: TGCGCCAGCAGCCCTGTGTTTGCAACTAATGAAAAACTGTTTTTT
abundance: -
d_gene: -
v_gene: TRBV5-1
j_gene: TRBJ1-4

CDR3aa: CASSFTGNTEAFF
CDR3nt: TGCGCCAGCAGTTTCACAGGGAACACTGAAGCTTTCTTT
abundance: -
d_gene: -
v_gene: TRBV5-1
j_gene: TRBJ1-1

CDR3aa: CASIPPTSTQYF
CDR3nt: TGCGCCAGCATCCCACCGACTTCCACGCAGTATTTT
abundance: -
d_gene: -
v_gene: TRBV4-1
j_gene: TRBJ2-3

CDR3aa: CASTPGFSGNTIYF
CDR3nt: TGCGCCAGCACCCCAGGGTTCTCTGGAAACACCATATATTTT
abundance: few
d_gene: -
v_gene: TRBV5-1
j_gene: TRBJ1-3

CDR3aa: CATHGGLGYTF
CDR3nt: TGTGCCACTCACGGGGGGCTCGGCTACACCTTC
abundance: -
d_gene: -
v_gene: TRBV19
j_gene: TRBJ1-2